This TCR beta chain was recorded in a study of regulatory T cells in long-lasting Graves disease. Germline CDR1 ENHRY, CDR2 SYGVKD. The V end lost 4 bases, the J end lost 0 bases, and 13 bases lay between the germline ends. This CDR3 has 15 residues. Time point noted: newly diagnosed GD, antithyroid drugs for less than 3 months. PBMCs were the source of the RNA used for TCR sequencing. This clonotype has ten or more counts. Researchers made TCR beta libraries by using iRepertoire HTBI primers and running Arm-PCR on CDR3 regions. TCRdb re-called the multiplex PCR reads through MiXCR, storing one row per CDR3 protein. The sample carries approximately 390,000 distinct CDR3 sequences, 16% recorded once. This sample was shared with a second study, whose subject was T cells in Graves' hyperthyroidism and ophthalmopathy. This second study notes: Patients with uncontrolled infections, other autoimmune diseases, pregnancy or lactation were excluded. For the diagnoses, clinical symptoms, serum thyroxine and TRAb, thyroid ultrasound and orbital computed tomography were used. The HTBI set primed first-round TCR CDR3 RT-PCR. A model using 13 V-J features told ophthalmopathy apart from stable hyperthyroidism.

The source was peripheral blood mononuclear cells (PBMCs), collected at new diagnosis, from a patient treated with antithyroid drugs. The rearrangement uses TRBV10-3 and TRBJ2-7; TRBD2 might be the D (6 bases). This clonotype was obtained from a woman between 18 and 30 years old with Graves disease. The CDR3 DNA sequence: TGTGCCATCAGTGTAGGAGGGATCAGCTCCTACGAGCAGTACTTC. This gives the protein CAISVGGISSYEQYF.